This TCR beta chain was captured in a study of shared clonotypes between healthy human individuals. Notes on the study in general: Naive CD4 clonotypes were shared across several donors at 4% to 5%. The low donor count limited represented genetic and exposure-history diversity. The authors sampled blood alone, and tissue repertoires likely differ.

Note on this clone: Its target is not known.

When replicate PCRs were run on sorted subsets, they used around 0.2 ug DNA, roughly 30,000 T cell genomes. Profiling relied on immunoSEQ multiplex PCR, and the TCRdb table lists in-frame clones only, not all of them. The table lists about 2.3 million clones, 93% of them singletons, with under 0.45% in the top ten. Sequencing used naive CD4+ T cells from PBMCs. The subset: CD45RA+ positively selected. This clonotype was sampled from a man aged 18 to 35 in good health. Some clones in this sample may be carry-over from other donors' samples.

CDR3 protein: CASMGAVLNHEQYF. Here the CDR3 DNA reads TGTGCCAGCATGGGGGCAGTCCTAAACCACGAGCAGTACTTC. The V call is TRBV6-1, the J call TRBJ2-7, with D possibly TRBD1 on 6 matching bases. Germline V CDR1 and CDR2: MNHNS, SASEGT. Between the trimmed V and J ends, which lost 7 bases and 5 bases, there was a span of 18 bases. This CDR3 is built from 14 residues.